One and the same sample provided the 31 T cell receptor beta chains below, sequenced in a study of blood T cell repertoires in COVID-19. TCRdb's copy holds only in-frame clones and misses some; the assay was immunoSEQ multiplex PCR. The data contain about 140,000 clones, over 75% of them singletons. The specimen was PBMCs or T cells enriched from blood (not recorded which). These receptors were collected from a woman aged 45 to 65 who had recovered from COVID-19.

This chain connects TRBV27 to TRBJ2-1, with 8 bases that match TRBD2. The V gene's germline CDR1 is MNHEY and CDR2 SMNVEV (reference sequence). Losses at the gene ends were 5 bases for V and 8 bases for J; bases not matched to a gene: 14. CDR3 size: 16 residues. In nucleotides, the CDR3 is TGTGCCAGCAGTCCCAGGGTAGCGGGATCGAGGGATGAGCAGTTCTTC. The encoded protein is CASSPRVAGSRDEQFF.

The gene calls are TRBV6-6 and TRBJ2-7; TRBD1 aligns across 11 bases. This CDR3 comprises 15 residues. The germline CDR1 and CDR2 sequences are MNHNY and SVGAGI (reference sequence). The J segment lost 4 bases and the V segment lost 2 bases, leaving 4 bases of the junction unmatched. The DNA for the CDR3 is TGTGCCAGCAGTTACCCGGGACAGGGGGGATACGAGCAGTACTTC. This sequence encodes CASSYPGQGGYEQYF.

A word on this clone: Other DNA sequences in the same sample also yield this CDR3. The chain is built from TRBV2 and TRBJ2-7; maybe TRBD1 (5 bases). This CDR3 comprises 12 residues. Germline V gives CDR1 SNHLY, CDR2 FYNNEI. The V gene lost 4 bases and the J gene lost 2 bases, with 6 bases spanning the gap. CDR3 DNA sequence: TGTGCCAGCAGTGGACAGACCTACGAGCAGTACTTC. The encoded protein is CASSGQTYEQYF.

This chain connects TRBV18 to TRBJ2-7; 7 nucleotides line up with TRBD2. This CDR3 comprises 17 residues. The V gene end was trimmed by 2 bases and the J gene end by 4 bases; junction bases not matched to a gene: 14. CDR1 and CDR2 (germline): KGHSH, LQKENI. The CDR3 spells CASSPSSGDYQRYEQYF. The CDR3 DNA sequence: TGTGCCAGCTCACCATCCAGCGGGGACTACCAGAGATACGAGCAGTACTTC.

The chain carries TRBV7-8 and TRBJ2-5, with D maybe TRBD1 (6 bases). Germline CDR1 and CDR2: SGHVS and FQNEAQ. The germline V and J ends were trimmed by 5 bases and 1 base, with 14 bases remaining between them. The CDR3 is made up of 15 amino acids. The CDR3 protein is CASSLLGAGQETQYF. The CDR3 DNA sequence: TGTGCCAGCAGCCTCCTGGGGGCGGGCCAAGAGACCCAGTACTTC.

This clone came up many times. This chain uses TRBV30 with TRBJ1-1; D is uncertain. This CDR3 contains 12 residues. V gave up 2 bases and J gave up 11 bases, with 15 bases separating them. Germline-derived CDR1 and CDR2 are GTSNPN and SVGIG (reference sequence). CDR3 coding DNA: TGTGCCTGGAGTTCACCGGGTCCAGAGGCTTTCTTT. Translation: CAWSSPGPEAFF.

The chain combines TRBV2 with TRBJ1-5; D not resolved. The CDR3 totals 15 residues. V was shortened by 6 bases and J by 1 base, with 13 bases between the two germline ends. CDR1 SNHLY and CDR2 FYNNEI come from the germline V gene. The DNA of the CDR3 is TGTGCCAGCAGCGACAATCCCCTCAGCAATCAGCCCCAGCATTTT. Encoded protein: CASSDNPLSNQPQHF. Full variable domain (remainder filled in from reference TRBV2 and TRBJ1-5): EPEVTQTPSHQVTQMGQEVILRCVPISNHLYFYWYRQILGQKVEFLVSFYNNEISEKSEIFDDQFSVERPDGSNFTLKIRSTKLEDSAMYFCASSDNPLSNQPQHFGDGTRLSIL.

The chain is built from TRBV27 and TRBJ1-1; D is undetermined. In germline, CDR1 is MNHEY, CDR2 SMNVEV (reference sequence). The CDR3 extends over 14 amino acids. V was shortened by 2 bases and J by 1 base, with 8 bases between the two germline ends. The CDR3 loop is CASSLGRRNTEAFF. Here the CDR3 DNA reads TGTGCCAGCAGTTTAGGGAGGAGGAACACTGAAGCTTTCTTT.

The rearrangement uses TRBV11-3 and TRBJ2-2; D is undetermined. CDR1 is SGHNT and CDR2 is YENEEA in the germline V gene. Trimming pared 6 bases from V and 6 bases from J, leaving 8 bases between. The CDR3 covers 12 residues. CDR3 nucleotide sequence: TGTGCCAGCAGGCCTTGGCCCGGGGAGCTGTTTTTT. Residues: CASRPWPGELFF.

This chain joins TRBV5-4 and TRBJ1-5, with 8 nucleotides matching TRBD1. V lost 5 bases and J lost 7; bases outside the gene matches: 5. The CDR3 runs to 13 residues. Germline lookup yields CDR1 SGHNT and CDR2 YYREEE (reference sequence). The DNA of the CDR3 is TGTGCCAGCAGTGACAGGGGTCGGCAGCCCCAGCATTTT. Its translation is CASSDRGRQPQHF.

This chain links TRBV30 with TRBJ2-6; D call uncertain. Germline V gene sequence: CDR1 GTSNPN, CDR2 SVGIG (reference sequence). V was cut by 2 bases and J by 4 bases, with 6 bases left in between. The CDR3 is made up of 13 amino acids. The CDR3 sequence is CAWSPLGANVLTF. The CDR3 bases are TGTGCCTGGAGTCCCCTGGGGGCCAACGTCCTGACTTTC.

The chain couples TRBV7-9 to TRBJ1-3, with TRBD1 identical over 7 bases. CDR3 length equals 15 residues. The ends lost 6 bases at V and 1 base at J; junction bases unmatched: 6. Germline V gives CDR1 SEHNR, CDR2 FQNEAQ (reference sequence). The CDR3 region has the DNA TGTGCCAGCAGTTACAACAGGGGATCTGGAAACACCATATATTTT. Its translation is CASSYNRGSGNTIYF.

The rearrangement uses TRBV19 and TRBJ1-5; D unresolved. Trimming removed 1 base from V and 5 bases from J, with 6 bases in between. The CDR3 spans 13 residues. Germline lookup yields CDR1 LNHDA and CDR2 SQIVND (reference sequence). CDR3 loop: CASSIATDQPQHF. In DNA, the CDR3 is TGTGCCAGTAGTATAGCCACGGATCAGCCCCAGCATTTT.

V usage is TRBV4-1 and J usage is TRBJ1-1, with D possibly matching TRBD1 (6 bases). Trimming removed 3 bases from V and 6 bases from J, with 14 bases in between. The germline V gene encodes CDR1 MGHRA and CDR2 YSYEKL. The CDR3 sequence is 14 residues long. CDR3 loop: CASSQRGALPEAFF. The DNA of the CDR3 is TGCGCCAGCAGCCAGCGGGGGGCACTCCCTGAAGCTTTCTTT.

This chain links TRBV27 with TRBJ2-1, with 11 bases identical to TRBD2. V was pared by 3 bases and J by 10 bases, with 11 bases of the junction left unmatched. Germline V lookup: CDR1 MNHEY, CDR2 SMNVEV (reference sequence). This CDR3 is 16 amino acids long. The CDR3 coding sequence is TGTGCCAGCAGTTTTGTAGCGGGAGGGCCGCGGTCAGAGCAGTTCTTC. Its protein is CASSFVAGGPRSEQFF.

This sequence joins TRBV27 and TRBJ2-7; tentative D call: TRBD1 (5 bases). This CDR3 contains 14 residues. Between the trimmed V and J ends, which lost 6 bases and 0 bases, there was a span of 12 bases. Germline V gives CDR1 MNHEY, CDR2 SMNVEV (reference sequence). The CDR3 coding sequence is TGTGCCAGCAGCCTCTTAGGGGACTCCTACGAGCAGTACTTC. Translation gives CASSLLGDSYEQYF.

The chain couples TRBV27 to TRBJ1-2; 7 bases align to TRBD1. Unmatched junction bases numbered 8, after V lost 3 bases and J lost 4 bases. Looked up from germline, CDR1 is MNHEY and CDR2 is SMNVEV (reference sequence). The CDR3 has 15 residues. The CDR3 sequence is CASSFATGVPYGYTF. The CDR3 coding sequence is TGTGCCAGCAGTTTTGCAACAGGGGTGCCCTATGGCTACACCTTC.

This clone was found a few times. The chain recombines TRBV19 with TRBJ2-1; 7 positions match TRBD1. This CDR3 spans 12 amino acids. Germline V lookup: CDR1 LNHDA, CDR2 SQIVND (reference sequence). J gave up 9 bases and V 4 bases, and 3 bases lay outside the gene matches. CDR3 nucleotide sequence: TGTGCCAGTAGTACACAGGGGACTGAGCAGTTCTTC. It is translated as CASSTQGTEQFF.

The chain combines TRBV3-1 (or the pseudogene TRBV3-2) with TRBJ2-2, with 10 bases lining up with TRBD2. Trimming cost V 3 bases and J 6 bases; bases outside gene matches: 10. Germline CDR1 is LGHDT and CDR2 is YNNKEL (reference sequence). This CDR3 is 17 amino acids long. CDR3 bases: TGTGCCAGCAGCCAGGGGATCAGCGGGGGGGCGGCCGGGGAGCTGTTTTTT. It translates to CASSQGISGGAAGELFF.

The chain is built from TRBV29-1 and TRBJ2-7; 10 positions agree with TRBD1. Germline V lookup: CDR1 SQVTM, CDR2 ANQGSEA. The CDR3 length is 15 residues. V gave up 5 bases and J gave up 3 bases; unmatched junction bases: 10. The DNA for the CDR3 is TGCAGCGTTAGCCCCCCGACAGGGGGCAGCTACGAGCAGTACTTC. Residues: CSVSPPTGGSYEQYF.

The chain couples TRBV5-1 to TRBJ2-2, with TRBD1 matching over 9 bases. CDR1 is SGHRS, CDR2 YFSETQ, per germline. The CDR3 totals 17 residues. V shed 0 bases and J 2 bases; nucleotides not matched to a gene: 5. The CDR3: CASSLAVTGGNTGELFF. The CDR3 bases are TGCGCCAGCAGCTTGGCCGTGACAGGGGGAAACACCGGGGAGCTGTTTTTT.

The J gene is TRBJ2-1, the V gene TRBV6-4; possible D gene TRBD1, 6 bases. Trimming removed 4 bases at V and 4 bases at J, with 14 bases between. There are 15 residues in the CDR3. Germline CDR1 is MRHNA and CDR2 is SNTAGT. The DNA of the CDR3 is TGTGCCAGCAGTGCCGATGGTGGACAGTACAATGAGCAGTTCTTC. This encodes CASSADGGQYNEQFF.

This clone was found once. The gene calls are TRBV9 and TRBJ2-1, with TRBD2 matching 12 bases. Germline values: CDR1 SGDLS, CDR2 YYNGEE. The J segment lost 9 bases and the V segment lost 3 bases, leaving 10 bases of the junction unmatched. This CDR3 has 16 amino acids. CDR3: CASSASLAGGRGEQFF. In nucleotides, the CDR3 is TGTGCCAGCAGCGCGTCTCTAGCGGGGGGGCGAGGTGAGCAGTTCTTC.

The CDR3: CASSLRRQGLLNEQFF. CDR3 nucleotide sequence: TGTGCCAGCAGCTTAAGAAGACAGGGGCTCTTGAATGAGCAGTTCTTC. J is TRBJ2-1 and V is TRBV5-4, with TRBD1 identical over 8 bases. Germline-derived CDR1 and CDR2 are SGHNT and YYREEE (reference sequence). The CDR3 is 16 residues long. V was pared by 2 bases and J by 7 bases, with 11 bases of the junction left unmatched.

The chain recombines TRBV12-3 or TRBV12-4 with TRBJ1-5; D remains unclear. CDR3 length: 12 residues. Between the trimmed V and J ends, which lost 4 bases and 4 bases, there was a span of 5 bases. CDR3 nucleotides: TGTGCCAGCAGTTCCAGAAATCAGCCCCAGCATTTT. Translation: CASSSRNQPQHF.

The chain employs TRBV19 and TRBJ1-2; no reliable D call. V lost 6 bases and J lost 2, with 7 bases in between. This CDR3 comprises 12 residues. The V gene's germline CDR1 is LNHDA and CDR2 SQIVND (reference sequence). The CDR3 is CASRRGNYGYTF. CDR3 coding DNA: TGTGCCAGTAGACGAGGAAACTATGGCTACACCTTC.

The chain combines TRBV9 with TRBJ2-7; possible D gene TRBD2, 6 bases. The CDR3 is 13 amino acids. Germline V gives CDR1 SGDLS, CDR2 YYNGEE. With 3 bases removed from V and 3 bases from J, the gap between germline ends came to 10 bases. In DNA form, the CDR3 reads TGTGCCAGCAGCGGGACGGGAGACTACGAGCAGTACTTC. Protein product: CASSGTGDYEQYF.

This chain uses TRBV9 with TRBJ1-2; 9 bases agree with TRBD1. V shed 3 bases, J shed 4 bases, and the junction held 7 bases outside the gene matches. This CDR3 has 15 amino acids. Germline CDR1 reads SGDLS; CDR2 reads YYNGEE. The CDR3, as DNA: TGTGCCAGCAGCGAGGGGCCGACAGGGGGCTATGGCTACACCTTC. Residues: CASSEGPTGGYGYTF.

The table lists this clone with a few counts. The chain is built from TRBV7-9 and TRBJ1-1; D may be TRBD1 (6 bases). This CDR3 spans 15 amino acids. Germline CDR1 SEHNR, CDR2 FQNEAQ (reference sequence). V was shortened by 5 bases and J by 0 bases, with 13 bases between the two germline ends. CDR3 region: CASSLGQLMNTEAFF. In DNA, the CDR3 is TGTGCCAGCAGCCTAGGACAGCTTATGAACACTGAAGCTTTCTTT.

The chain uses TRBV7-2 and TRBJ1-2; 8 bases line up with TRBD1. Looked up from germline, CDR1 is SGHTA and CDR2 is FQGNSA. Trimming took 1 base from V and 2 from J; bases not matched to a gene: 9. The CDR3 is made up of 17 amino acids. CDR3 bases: TGTGCCAGCAGCTTAGAGGCTCTGGGGACAGGCAACTATGGCTACACCTTC. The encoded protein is CASSLEALGTGNYGYTF. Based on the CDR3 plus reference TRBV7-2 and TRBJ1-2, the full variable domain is GAGVSQSPSNKVTEKGKDVELRCDPISGHTALYWYRQSLGQGLEFLIYFQGNSAPDKSGLPSDRFSAERTGGSVSTLTIQRTQQEDSAVYLCASSLEALGTGNYGYTFGSGTRLTVV.

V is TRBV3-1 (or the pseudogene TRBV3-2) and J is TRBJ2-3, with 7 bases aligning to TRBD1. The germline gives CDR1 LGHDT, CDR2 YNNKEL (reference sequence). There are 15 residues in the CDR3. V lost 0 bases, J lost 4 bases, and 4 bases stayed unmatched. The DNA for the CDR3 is TGTGCCAGCAGCCAAGAGAGACAGGGCGCAGATACGCAGTATTTT. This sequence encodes CASSQERQGADTQYF.